The 22 T cell receptor beta chains listed next were all sequenced from one sample in a study of CD8+CD57+ T cells in acquired aplastic anemia (dated by TCRdb to the late 2010s). The reads were generated on an Illumina HiSeq 2000. Genomic DNA was used as template for profiling of TCR beta VDJ combinations and CDR3 sequences. The public reads were reprocessed in TCRdb via fastp at Q25 and MiXCR, keeping in-frame beta chains. Rows merge per CDR3 protein into single entries with the most common DNA and genes. The sample table contains approximately 190,000 distinct CDR3 sequences; only one count was recorded for 40% to 55% of them. The ten largest make up around 8.8% of the sample. The patients picked for sequencing were ones in whom flow cytometry had shown an expansion of CD8+CD57+ cells. The sample was sorted CD4+, CD8+, or CD8+CD57+ T cells (not recorded which) from PBMCs. The receptors were sampled from a human donor with aplastic anemia.

The table lists this clonotype with a few counts. The V call is TRBV5-4, the J call TRBJ1-4; no clear D gene. V was clipped by 1 base and J by 1 base, with 14 bases between them. Germline lookup yields CDR1 SGHNT and CDR2 YYREEE (reference sequence). This CDR3 spans 17 amino acids. The CDR3 nucleotides are TGTGCCAGCAGCTTGAGGCCGGGGTCCCTAACTAATGAAAAACTGTTTTTT. Translated: CASSLRPGSLTNEKLFF.

This chain joins TRBV7-2 and TRBJ2-3; D possibly matches TRBD1 or TRBD2 (5 bases each). Germline assignment: CDR1 SGHTA and CDR2 FQGNSA. The CDR3 has 13 residues. V shed 8 bases and J shed 0 bases, with 9 bases lying between them. As DNA, the CDR3 is TGTGCCAGCGGGACGTTTAGCACAGATACGCAGTATTTT. This encodes CASGTFSTDTQYF.

On this clonotype itself: A clone one base away is much larger, so this may be a read error. This chain links TRBV9 with TRBJ2-7, with 9 nucleotides matching TRBD2. After removal of 4 bases from V and 6 bases from J, the junction contained 14 bases not matched to a gene. CDR1 and CDR2 (germline): SGDLS, YYNGEE. CDR3 length equals 16 residues. The CDR3 nucleotides read TGTGCCAGCAGCCGATACCCGGGACTAGCAGGCGGCGAGCAGTACTTC. It translates to CASSRYPGLAGGEQYF.

This sequence joins TRBV10-3 and TRBJ2-7; 12 positions agree with TRBD2. J was trimmed by 7 bases and V by 10 bases; bases with no gene match: 11. Germline V gene sequence: CDR1 ENHRY, CDR2 SYGVKD. The CDR3 extends over 14 amino acids. CDR3 DNA sequence: TGTGCCACGGCTTCTAGCGGGAGGGCCGGGGAGCAGTACTTC. Amino acid sequence: CATASSGRAGEQYF.

The gene calls are TRBV7-9 and TRBJ1-1; no firm D call. CDR3 length: 9 amino acids. CDR1 SEHNR and CDR2 FQNEAQ come from the germline V gene (reference sequence). V was trimmed by 5 bases and J by 8 bases, leaving 3 bases between them. CDR3 in DNA: TGTGCCAGCAGCCCAGAAGCTTTCTTT. This encodes CASSPEAFF.

This clonotype was recorded at least ten times. DNA for the CDR3: TGTGCCAGCAGTCTTGTGGCTTCCTACAATGAGCAGTTCTTC. This encodes CASSLVASYNEQFF. The rearrangement uses TRBV11-2 and TRBJ2-1, with D unresolved. The V end lost 6 bases, the J end lost 1 base, and 10 bases lay between the germline ends. The CDR3 totals 14 residues. CDR1 and CDR2 (germline): SGHAT, FQNNGV.

DNA for the CDR3: TGTGCCAGCAGCTTGGAACGGCTTAATTCACCCCTCCACTTT. Protein product: CASSLERLNSPLHF. V gene TRBV5-5 combines with J gene TRBJ1-6; D is ambiguous. Trimming shortened V by 0 bases and J by 6 bases, and 7 bases separated the two germline ends. CDR1 is SGHKS and CDR2 is YYEKEE in the germline V gene (reference sequence). There are 14 residues in the CDR3.

V gene TRBV24-1 combines with J gene TRBJ2-5, with TRBD2 matching over 8 bases. Germline-derived CDR1 and CDR2 are KGHDR and SFDVKD. J gave up 2 bases and V 4 bases, and 8 bases lay outside the gene matches. The CDR3 runs to 16 residues. The CDR3 here is CATSDPGRETQETQYF. CDR3 sequence (DNA): TGTGCCACCAGTGACCCCGGGAGGGAGACACAAGAGACCCAGTACTTC.

This clonotype was seen a single time. V and J are TRBV20-1 and TRBJ2-3; tentatively, D is TRBD2 (5 bases). With 1 base removed from V and 2 bases from J, the gap between germline ends came to 10 bases. This CDR3 region has 14 residues. From germline, CDR1 is DFQATT and CDR2 SNEGSKA (reference sequence). The CDR3 DNA reads as TGCAGTGCTAGAGGAGCGGCGAACACAGATACGCAGTATTTT. Residues: CSARGAANTDTQYF.

This clonotype was recorded many times. V gene TRBV9 combines with J gene TRBJ2-5, with TRBD1 as a possible D gene (6 bases). Per the germline V gene, CDR1 is SGDLS and CDR2 is YYNGEE. Trimming took 4 bases from V and 5 from J, leaving 15 bases between them. CDR3 size: 14 residues. CDR3 nucleotide sequence: TGTGCCAGCAGCCCAGGGGTTGGCCGGGAGACCCAGTACTTC. Its protein is CASSPGVGRETQYF.

Details on this clonotype: Sequence at one end of the junction differs from germline and may be a read error. V gene TRBV3-1 combines with J gene TRBJ2-7; TRBD1 matches 10 bases. This CDR3 contains 16 residues. The germline CDR1 and CDR2 sequences are LGHDT and YNNKEL (reference sequence). The CDR3: CVSPGQGGTQRYEQYF. DNA of the CDR3: TGTGTCAGCCCCGGACAGGGGGGAACTCAGCGGTACGAGCAGTACTTC.

A few counts support this clonotype. The genes are TRBV19 and TRBJ1-6; 7 nucleotides line up with TRBD1. Germline V gives CDR1 LNHDA, CDR2 SQIVND (reference sequence). V lost 8 bases and J lost 7; bases outside the gene matches: 8. This CDR3 spans 14 amino acids. The CDR3 DNA follows: TGTGCCAGTGGCTTTGTGGGACAGAATTCACCCCTCCACTTT. Its protein product is CASGFVGQNSPLHF.

V is TRBV29-1 and J is TRBJ1-2; D possibly corresponds to TRBD1 (5 bases). CDR1 is SQVTM and CDR2 is ANQGSEA in the germline V gene. The CDR3 loop spans 12 amino acids. CDR3 loop: CRTGQALYGYTF. The CDR3 DNA follows: TGCAGGACCGGACAAGCCCTCTATGGCTACACCTTC.

The chain recombines TRBV20-1 with TRBJ1-1; no definite D call. Per the germline V gene, CDR1 is DFQATT and CDR2 is SNEGSKA (reference sequence). Trimming removed 6 bases from V and 11 bases from J, with 22 bases in between. The CDR3 runs 13 residues. CDR3 in amino acids: CSATRPSVGEAFF. The CDR3 DNA is TGCAGTGCCACTCGCCCCAGTGTGGGCGAGGCTTTCTTT.

The gene calls are TRBV7-2 and TRBJ1-1, with D possibly TRBD1 on 5 matching bases. Germline values: CDR1 SGHTA, CDR2 FQGNSA. V lost 5 bases and J 10 bases, leaving 20 bases between the germline ends. The CDR3 is 14 amino acids. The CDR3 region is CASSDPWDRITAFF. CDR3 in DNA: TGTGCCAGCAGCGACCCTTGGGACCGGATTACAGCTTTCTTT.

This chain links TRBV13 with TRBJ2-3; 12 nucleotides align to TRBD2. After removal of 5 bases from V and 2 bases from J, the junction contained 5 bases not matched to a gene. Germline CDR1 reads PRHDT; CDR2 reads FYEKMQ (reference sequence). The CDR3 is made up of 16 amino acids. CDR3 nucleotides: TGTGCCAGCAGCCCCCGACTAGCGGGGGACACAGATACGCAGTATTTT. Residues: CASSPRLAGDTDTQYF.

In its sample, this clonotype was seen many times. This chain connects TRBV9 to TRBJ2-5; no reliable D call. Trimming shortened V by 3 bases and J by 2 bases, and 8 bases separated the two germline ends. The CDR3 has 13 amino acids. Germline lookup yields CDR1 SGDLS and CDR2 YYNGEE. The CDR3 reads CASSESPQETQYF. The CDR3 DNA follows: TGTGCCAGCAGCGAATCGCCTCAAGAGACCCAGTACTTC. The whole variable domain, remainder taken from reference TRBV9 and TRBJ2-5, is DSGVTQTPKHLITATGQRVTLRCSPRSGDLSVYWYQQSLDQGLQFLIQYYNGEERAKGNILERFSAQQFPDLHSELNLSSLELGDSALYFCASSESPQETQYFGPGTRLLVL.

The gene calls are TRBV7-2 and TRBJ2-7, with 7 bases matching TRBD1. J was trimmed by 2 bases and V by 1 base; bases with no gene match: 5. CDR3 length: 15 amino acids. In germline, CDR1 is SGHTA, CDR2 FQGNSA. The CDR3 DNA reads as TGTGCCAGCAGCTTAGGCTCCCAGGGGGCCTACGAGCAGTACTTC. Amino acids: CASSLGSQGAYEQYF.

In regard to this clonotype: This may be a read error: a much more frequent sequence differs by one nucleotide. The chain has TRBV7-9 and TRBJ2-7; maybe TRBD1 (5 bases). With 5 bases removed from V and 2 bases from J, the gap between germline ends came to 10 bases. Germline CDR1 SEHNR, CDR2 FQNEAQ (reference sequence). This CDR3 region has 13 residues. The CDR3, as DNA: TGTGCCAGCAGCCAAGGGGCACCCTACGAGCAGTACTTC. Protein sequence: CASSQGAPYEQYF.

This clonotype has a handful of counts. The gene calls are TRBV2 and TRBJ2-1; D is ambiguous. Germline V gives CDR1 SNHLY, CDR2 FYNNEI. The CDR3 sequence is 15 residues long. Between the trimmed V and J ends, which lost 7 bases and 2 bases, there was a span of 15 bases. The CDR3 region is CASTAEAAPYNEQFF. The CDR3 nucleotides read TGTGCCAGCACTGCCGAGGCAGCACCCTACAATGAGCAGTTCTTC.

The CDR3 spells CASSKGQDYGYTF. CDR3 sequence (DNA): TGTGCCAGCAGTAAGGGACAGGACTATGGCTACACCTTC. V gene TRBV25-1 combines with J gene TRBJ1-2; 8 nucleotides align to TRBD1. Germline CDR1 MGHDK, CDR2 SYGVNS. Trimming removed 5 bases from V and 3 bases from J; junction bases left unmatched: 2. The CDR3 contains 13 residues.

This clonotype has ten or more counts. The chain is built from TRBV5-1 and TRBJ1-1; 8 bases are shared with TRBD1. The CDR3 has 15 residues. The germline CDR1 and CDR2 sequences are SGHRS and YFSETQ. Losses at the gene ends were 4 bases for V and 0 bases for J; bases not matched to a gene: 5. DNA for the CDR3: TGCGCCAGCAGCCAGGGACAGGTCATGAACACTGAAGCTTTCTTT. Translated, it gives CASSQGQVMNTEAFF.